The sequence of this TCR beta chain was determined in a study of blood T cells in healthy people across ages. Sample-barcoded 5' priming and a J-beta primer mix drove a second PCR of roughly 7 to 11 cycles. TCRdb reprocessed the 5' RACE reads via MiXCR and lists one record per CDR3 protein. The sample lists approximately 800,000 distinct CDR3 sequences, more than 20% occurring once. This clonotype was seen ten or more times. Germline values: CDR1 SGHAT, CDR2 FQNNGV. The CDR3 has 14 residues. Trimming cost V 5 bases and J 4 bases, with 13 bases left between them. In addition, the sample was reused for a study of T cells of mothers and their children.

Sequenced input: blood. The clonotype comes from a boy younger than 18 in good health. The chain employs TRBV11-2 and TRBJ2-3; D not resolved. CDR3: CASSTGRVADTQYF. For the CDR3, the DNA is TGTGCCAGCAGCACCGGACGTGTGGCAGATACGCAGTATTTT. Together with reference TRBV11-2 and TRBJ2-3, the CDR3 gives the full variable domain: EAGVAQSPRYKIIEKRQSVAFWCNPISGHATLYWYQQILGQGPKLLIQFQNNGVVDDSQLPKDRFSAERLKGVDSTLKIQPAKLEDSAVYLCASSTGRVADTQYFGPGTRLTVL.